This T cell receptor beta chain came from a study of OX40 agonist ivuxolimab in advanced cancers. Study summary: Subjects had a mean age of around 60 years, with a range of about 23 to 79; approximately 83% were male.

Trimming shortened V by 6 bases and J by 0 bases, and 12 bases separated the two germline ends. Per germline, CDR1 MNHEY and CDR2 SVGAGI. CDR3 length equals 15 residues. Data came from immunoSEQ multiplex PCR; TCRdb stores just in-frame clones and leaves some out. Among about 88,000 clones, about 87% were seen once, and the ten largest hold roughly 1.5%. The input for sequencing was CD4+ or CD8+ T cells sorted from blood, taken in a trial of the OX40 agonist ivuxolimab. J is TRBJ2-1 and V is TRBV6-5; D ambiguous. The receptor's source is an adult with an advanced solid tumor such as melanoma, head and neck, liver or kidney cancer. The CDR3, as DNA: TGTGCCAGCAGGCGACTCACGAGCTCCTACAATGAGCAGTTCTTC. Protein product: CASRRLTSSYNEQFF.